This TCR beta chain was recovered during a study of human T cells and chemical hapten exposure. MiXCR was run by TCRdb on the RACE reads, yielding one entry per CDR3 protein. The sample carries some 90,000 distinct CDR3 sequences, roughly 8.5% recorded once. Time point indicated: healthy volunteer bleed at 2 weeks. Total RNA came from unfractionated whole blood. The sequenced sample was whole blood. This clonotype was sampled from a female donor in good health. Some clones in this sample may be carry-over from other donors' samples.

CDR3 sequence: CASKRFGVGDYEQYF. CDR3 bases: TGCGCCAGCAAGCGGTTCGGAGTCGGAGACTACGAGCAGTACTTC. This chain links TRBV5-1 with TRBJ2-7, with D possibly being TRBD2 (5 bases). CDR3 length: 15 residues. V lost 6 bases and J lost 3, with 19 bases in between. CDR1 is SGHRS, CDR2 YFSETQ, per germline.